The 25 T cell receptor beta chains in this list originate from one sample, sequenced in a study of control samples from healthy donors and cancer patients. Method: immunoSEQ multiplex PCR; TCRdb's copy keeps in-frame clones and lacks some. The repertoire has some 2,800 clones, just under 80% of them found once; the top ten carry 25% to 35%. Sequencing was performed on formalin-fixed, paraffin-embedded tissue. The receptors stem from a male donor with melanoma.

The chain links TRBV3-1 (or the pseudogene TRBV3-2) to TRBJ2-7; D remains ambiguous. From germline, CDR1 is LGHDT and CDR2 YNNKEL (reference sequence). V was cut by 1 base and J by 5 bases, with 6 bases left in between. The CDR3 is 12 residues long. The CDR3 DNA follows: TGTGCCAGCAGCCAAGTGCCCCACGAGCAGTACTTC. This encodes CASSQVPHEQYF.

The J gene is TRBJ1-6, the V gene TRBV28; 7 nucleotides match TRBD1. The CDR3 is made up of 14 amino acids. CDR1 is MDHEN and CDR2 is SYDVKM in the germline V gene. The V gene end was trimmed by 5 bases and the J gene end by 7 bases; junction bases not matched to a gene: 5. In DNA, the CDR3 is TGTGCCAGCAGTACTGGACAGGTGAATTCACCCCTCCACTTT. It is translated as CASSTGQVNSPLHF.

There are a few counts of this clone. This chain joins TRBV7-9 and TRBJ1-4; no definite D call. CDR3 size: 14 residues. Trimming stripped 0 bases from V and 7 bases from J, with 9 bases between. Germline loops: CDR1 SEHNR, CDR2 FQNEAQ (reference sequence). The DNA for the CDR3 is TGTGCCAGCAGCTTAGCAGGGAGGACTGAAAAACTGTTTTTT. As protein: CASSLAGRTEKLFF. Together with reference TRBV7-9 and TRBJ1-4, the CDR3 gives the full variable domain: DTGVSQNPRHKITKRGQNVTFRCDPISEHNRLYWYRQTLGQGPEFLTYFQNEAQLEKSRLLSDRFSAERPKGSFSTLEIQRTEQGDSAMYLCASSLAGRTEKLFFGSGTQLSVL.

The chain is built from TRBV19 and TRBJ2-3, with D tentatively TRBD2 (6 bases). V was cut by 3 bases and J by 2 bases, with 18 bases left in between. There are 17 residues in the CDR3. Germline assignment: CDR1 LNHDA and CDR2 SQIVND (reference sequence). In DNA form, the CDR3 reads TGTGCCAGTAGTATGAGAGCAGCGGGTACTAACACAGATACGCAGTATTTT. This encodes CASSMRAAGTNTDTQYF.

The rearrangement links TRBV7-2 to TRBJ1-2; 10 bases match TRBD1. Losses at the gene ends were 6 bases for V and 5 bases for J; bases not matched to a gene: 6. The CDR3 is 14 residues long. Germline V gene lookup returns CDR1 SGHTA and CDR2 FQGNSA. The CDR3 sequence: CASSRGQGSYGYTF. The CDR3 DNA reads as TGTGCCAGCAGTAGGGGACAGGGGTCGTATGGCTACACCTTC.

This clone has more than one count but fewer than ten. In DNA, the CDR3 is TGTGCCAGCAGCCACCGGACAGGGCCCTACACAGATACGCAGTATTTT. Translated: CASSHRTGPYTDTQYF. The rearrangement uses TRBV11-3 and TRBJ2-3; 8 positions agree with TRBD1. The CDR3 has 16 amino acids. Trimming took 5 bases from V and 2 from J; bases not matched to a gene: 9. Germline CDR1 reads SGHNT; CDR2 reads YENEEA. Full variable domain (rest looked up from reference TRBV11-3 and TRBJ2-3): EAGVVQSPRYKIIEKKQPVAFWCNPISGHNTLYWYLQNLGQGPELLIRYENEEAVDDSQLPKDRFSAERLKGVDSTLKIQPAELGDSAVYLCASSHRTGPYTDTQYFGPGTRLTVL.

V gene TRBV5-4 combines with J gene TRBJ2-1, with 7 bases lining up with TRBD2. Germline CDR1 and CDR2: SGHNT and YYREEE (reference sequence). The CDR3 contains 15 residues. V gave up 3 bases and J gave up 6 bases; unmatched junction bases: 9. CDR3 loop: CASSSGTTGGNEQFF. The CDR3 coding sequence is TGTGCCAGCAGCTCTGGGACTACGGGAGGCAATGAGCAGTTCTTC.

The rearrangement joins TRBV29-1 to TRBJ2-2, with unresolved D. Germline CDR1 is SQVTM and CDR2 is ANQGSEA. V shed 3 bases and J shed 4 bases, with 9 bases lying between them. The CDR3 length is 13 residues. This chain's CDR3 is CSVESGGTGELFF. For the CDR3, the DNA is TGCAGCGTTGAGTCGGGCGGCACCGGGGAGCTGTTTTTT.

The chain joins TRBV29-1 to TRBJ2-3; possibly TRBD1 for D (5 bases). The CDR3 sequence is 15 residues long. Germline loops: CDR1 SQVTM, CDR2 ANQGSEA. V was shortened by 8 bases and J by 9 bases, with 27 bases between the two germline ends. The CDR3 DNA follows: TGCAGCTCCGAAGGTAGCATTCGGGCAAGGGGCACGCAGTATTTT. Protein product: CSSEGSIRARGTQYF.

CDR3 in amino acids: CATSDLTGGWDGYTF. The CDR3 nucleotides are TGTGCCACCAGTGATTTGACAGGGGGCTGGGATGGCTACACCTTC. This chain uses TRBV24-1 with TRBJ1-2; 9 bases map to TRBD1. The germline V gene encodes CDR1 KGHDR and CDR2 SFDVKD. The CDR3 loop spans 15 amino acids. Trimming took 0 bases from V and 6 from J; bases not matched to a gene: 4.

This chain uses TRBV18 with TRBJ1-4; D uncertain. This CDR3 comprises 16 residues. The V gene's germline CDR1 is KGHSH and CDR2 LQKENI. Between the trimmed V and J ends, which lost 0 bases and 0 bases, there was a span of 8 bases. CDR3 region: CASSPPVGSTNEKLFF. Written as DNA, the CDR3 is TGTGCCAGCTCACCACCGGTGGGCTCAACTAATGAAAAACTGTTTTTT.

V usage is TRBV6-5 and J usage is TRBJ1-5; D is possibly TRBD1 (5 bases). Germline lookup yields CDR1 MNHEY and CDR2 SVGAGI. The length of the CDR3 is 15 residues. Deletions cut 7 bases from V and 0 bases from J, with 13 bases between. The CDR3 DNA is TGTGCCAGCATGGAAAGGCAGGGTAGCAATCAGCCCCAGCATTTT. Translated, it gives CASMERQGSNQPQHF.

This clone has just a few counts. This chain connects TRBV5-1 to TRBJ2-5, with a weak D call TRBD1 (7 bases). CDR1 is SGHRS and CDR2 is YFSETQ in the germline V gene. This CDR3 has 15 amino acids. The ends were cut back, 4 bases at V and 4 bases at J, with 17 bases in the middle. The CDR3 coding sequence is TGCGCCAGCAGCGGGTCGAGTCAGGGGGGAGAGACCCAGTACTTC. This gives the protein CASSGSSQGGETQYF.

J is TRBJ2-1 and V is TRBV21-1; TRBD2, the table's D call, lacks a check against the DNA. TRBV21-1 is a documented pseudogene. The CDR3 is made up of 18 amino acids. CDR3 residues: CASLKTGLAEGGYNEQFF. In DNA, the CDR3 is TGTGCCAGCCTTAAGACCGGACTAGCGGAAGGGGGGTACAATGAGCAGTTCTTC.

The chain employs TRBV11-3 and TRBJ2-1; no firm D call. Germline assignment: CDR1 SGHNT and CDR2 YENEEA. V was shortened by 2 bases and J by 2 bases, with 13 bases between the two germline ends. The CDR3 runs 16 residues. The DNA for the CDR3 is TGTGCCAGCAGCTTAACGGTCCCAACTCCCTACAATGAGCAGTTCTTC. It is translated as CASSLTVPTPYNEQFF.

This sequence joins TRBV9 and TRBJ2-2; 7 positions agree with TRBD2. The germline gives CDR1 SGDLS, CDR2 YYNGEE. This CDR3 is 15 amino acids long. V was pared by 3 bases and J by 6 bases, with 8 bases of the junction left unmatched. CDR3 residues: CASSAGTIRSGELFF. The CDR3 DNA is TGTGCCAGCAGCGCCGGGACTATTCGCTCCGGGGAGCTGTTTTTT.

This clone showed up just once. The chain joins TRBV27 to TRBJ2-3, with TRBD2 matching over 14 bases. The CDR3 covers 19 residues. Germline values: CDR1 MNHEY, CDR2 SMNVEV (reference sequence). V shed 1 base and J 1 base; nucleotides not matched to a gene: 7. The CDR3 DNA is TGTGCCAGCAGTTTATTTGGACTAGCGGGAGGAGGCGGCACAGATACGCAGTATTTT. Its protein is CASSLFGLAGGGGTDTQYF.

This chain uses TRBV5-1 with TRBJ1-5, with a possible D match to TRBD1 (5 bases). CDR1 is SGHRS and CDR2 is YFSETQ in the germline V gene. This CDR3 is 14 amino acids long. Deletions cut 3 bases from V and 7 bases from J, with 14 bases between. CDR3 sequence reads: CASSSSGANQPQHF. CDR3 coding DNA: TGCGCCAGCAGCTCCTCCGGGGCCAACCAGCCCCAGCATTTT. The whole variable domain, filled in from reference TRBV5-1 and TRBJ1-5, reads KAGVTQTPRYLIKTRGQQVTLSCSPISGHRSVSWYQQTPGQGLQFLFEYFSETQRNKGNFPGRFSGRQFSNSRSEMNVSTLELGDSALYLCASSSSGANQPQHFGDGTRLSIL.

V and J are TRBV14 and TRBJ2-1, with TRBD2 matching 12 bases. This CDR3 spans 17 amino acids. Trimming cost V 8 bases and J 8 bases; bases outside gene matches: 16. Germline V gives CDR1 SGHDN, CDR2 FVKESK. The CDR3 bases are TGTGCCAGCTCCGCTAGCGGGAGGGCCGTCGAGCGCGATGAGCAGTTCTTC. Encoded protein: CASSASGRAVERDEQFF.

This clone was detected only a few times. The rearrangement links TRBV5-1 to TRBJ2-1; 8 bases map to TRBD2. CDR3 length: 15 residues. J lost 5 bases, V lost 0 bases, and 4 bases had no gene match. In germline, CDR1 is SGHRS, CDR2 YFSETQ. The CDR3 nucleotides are TGCGCCAGCAGCTTGGAACTAGCGGTTAACAATGAGCAGTTCTTC. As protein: CASSLELAVNNEQFF.

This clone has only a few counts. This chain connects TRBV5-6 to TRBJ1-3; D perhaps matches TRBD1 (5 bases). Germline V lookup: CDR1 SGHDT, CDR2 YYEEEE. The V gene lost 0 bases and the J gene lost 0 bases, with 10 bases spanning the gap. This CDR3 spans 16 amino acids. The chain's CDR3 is CASSLARQNSGNTIYF. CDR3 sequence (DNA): TGTGCCAGCAGCTTGGCCCGACAGAACTCTGGAAACACCATATATTTT.

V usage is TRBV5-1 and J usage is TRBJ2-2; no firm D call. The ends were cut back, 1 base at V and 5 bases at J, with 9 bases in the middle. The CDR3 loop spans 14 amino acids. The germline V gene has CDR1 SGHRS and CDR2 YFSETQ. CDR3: CASSLSRMTGELFF. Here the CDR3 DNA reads TGCGCCAGCAGCTTGAGTAGGATGACCGGGGAGCTGTTTTTT.

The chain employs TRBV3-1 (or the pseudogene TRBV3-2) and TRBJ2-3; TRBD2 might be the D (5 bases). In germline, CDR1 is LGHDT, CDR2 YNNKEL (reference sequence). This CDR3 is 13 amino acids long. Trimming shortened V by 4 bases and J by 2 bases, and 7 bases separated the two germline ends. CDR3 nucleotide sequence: TGTGCCAGCAGCCGGACTTTCACAGATACGCAGTATTTT. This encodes CASSRTFTDTQYF.

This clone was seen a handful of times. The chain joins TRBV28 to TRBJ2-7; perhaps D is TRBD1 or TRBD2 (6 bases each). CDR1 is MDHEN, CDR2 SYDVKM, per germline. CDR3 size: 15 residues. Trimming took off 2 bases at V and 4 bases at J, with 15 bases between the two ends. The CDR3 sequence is CASSLGGGGRYEQYF. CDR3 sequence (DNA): TGTGCCAGCAGTTTAGGGGGTGGGGGGCGGTACGAGCAGTACTTC.

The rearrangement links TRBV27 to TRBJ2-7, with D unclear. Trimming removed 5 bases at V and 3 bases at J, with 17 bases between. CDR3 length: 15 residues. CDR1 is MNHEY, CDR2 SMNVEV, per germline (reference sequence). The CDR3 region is CASSRKGNRNYEQYF. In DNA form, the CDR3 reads TGTGCCAGCAGTCGAAAGGGCAATCGAAACTACGAGCAGTACTTC.